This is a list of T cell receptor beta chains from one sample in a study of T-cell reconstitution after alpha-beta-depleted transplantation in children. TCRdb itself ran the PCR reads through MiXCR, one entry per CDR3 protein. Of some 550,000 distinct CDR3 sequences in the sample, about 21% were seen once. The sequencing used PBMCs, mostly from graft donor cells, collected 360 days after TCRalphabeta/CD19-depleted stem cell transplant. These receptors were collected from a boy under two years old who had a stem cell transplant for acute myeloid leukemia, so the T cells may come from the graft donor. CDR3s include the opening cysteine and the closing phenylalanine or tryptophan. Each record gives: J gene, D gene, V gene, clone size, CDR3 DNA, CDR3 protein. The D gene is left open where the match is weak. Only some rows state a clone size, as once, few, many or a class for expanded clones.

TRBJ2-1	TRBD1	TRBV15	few	TGTGCCACCAGCAGAGCCGGGACAGGGGGGTCTGGTGAGCAGTTCTTC	CATSRAGTGGSGEQFF
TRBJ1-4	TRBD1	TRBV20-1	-	TGCAGTGCTAGATCCCCGGGACAGGGACGTGAAAAACTGTTTTTT	CSARSPGQGREKLFF
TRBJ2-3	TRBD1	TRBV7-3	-	TGTGCCAGCAGCTTAGCAGGGGGCGGAGATACGCAGTATTTT	CASSLAGGGDTQYF
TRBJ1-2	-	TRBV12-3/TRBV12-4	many	TGTGCCAGCAGTTTCTGGCAGGAGGAAACTAACTATGGCTACACCTTC	CASSFWQEETNYGYTF
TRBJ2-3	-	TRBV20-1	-	TGCAGTGCTAGAGATACGGGGCCAGATACGCAGTATTTT	CSARDTGPDTQYF
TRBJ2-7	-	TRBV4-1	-	TGCGCCAGCAGCCAAGAGAGCGGCGGAACCTACGAGCAGTACTTC	CASSQESGGTYEQYF
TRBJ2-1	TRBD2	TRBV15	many	TGTGCCACCAGCACCTACCTAGCGGGGGGTCTTCCCTCCTACAATGAGCAGTTCTTC	CATSTYLAGGLPSYNEQFF
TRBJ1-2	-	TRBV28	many	TGTGCCAGCAGTTTTACGTATGGCTACACCTTC	CASSFTYGYTF
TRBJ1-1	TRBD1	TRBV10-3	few	TGTGCCATCAGCGCGGGACAGGGGGCGGCTTTCTTT	CAISAGQGAAFF
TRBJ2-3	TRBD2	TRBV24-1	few	TGTGCCACCAGTGATACTAGCGGGTACACAGATACGCAGTATTTT	CATSDTSGYTDTQYF
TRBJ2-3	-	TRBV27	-	TGTGCCAGCAGTTTAGCAGTTAGAGATACGCAGTATTTT	CASSLAVRDTQYF
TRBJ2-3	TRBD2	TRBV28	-	TGTGCCAGCAGTTTCGGGACTAGCGGAACAGATACGCAGTATTTT	CASSFGTSGTDTQYF
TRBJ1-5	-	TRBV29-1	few	TGCAGCGTGGGGTCCTATAGCAATCAGCCCCAGCATTTT	CSVGSYSNQPQHF
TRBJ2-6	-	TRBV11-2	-	TGTGCCAGCGCCTGGGGACGGAACTCTGGGGCCAACGTCCTGACTTTC	CASAWGRNSGANVLTF
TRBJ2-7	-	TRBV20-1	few	TGCAGTGCTAGAGCCCGACAGTTTACCTACGAGCAGTACTTC	CSARARQFTYEQYF
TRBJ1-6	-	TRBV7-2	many	TGTGCCAGCAAGGCCTCCGGGATCTCCTATAATTCACCCCTCCACTTT	CASKASGISYNSPLHF
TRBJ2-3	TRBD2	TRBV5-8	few	TGTGCCAGCAGCTTGGAGCGGGGGAACACAGATACGCAGTATTTT	CASSLERGNTDTQYF
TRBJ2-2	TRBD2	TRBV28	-	TGTGCCAGCAGGACCCCGGGACTAGCGGGGGCCGGGGAGCTGTTTTTT	CASRTPGLAGAGELFF
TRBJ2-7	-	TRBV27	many	TGTGCCAGCAGTCGCCTTCGCGGTGTTTCGGCGGGGGCCACCTACGAGCAGTACTTC	CASSRLRGVSAGATYEQYF
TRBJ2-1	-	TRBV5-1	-	TGCGCCAGCAGTCCGGGCGGCCCTGGAGGCAATGAGCAGTTCTTC	CASSPGGPGGNEQFF
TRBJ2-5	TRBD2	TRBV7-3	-	TGTGCCAGCAGCTTAACGGGCGGGACTAGACTCGAGACCCAGTACTTC	CASSLTGGTRLETQYF
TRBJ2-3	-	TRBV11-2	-	TGTGCCAGCAGCCCCAGGACAGACCATCCCACAGATACGCAGTATTTT	CASSPRTDHPTDTQYF
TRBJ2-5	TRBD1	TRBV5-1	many	TGCGCCAGCAGCACAGGGGGGCAAGAGACCCAGTACTTC	CASSTGGQETQYF
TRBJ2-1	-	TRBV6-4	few	TGTGCCAGCAGTGGAGGGGGGGGGCTGGGGTACAATGAGCAGTTCTTC	CASSGGGGLGYNEQFF
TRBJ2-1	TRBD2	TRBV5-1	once	TGCGCCAGCAGCTTGGCCGCTAGCGGGGGGCGCTACAATGAGCAGTTCTTC	CASSLAASGGRYNEQFF
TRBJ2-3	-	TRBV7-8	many	TGTGCCAGCATCCTGGGCGGCACAGATACGCAGTATTTT	CASILGGTDTQYF
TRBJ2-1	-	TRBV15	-	TGTGCCACCAGCAACGGGGGGACAGCTTACAATGAGCAGTTCTTC	CATSNGGTAYNEQFF
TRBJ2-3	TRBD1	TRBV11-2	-	TGTGCCAGCAGCTCCATGGACAGGGCATTAGATACGCAGTATTTT	CASSSMDRALDTQYF
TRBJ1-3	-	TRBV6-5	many	TGTGCCAGCAGTTACCGTGCAGGGGCTGGAAACACCATATATTTT	CASSYRAGAGNTIYF
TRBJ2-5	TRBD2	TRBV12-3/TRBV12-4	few	TGTGCCAGCAGTTTCCCATCGGGGGGTCAAGAGACCCAGTACTTC	CASSFPSGGQETQYF
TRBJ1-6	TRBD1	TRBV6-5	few	TGTGCCAGCAGTTACCTCGACAGGGTTAGGGATTCACCCCTCCACTTT	CASSYLDRVRDSPLHF
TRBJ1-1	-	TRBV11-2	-	TGTGCCAGCAGCTTCCTATTAGGTCAAGCTTTCTTT	CASSFLLGQAFF
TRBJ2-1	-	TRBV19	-	TGTGCCAGTAGTCCGACGGGGGGCCGGGGGTTCAATGAGCAGTTCTTC	CASSPTGGRGFNEQFF
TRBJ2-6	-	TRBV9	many	TGTGCCAGCAGCGCCTACGAGGACCTGAGCTCTGGGGCCAACGTCCTGACTTTC	CASSAYEDLSSGANVLTF
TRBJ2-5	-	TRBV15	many	TGTGCCACCAGCAGAGTCAGGGGCACGTCAGAGACCCAGTACTTC	CATSRVRGTSETQYF
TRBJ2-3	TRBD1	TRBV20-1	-	TGCAGTGCTAGGTCTGACAGGGGGCGCACAGATACGCAGTATTTT	CSARSDRGRTDTQYF
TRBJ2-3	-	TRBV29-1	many	TGCAGCGTTCCCATAGGCCTATACACAGATACGCAGTATTTT	CSVPIGLYTDTQYF
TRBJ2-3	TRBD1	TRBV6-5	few	TGTGCCAGCCAGACGGGACAGGGGTTGAGGACCACAGATACGCAGTATTTT	CASQTGQGLRTTDTQYF
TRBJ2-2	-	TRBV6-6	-	TGTGCCAGCAGTTACAGGGCCGGGGAGCTGTTTTTT	CASSYRAGELFF
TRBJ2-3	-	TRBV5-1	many	TGCGCCAGCAGCTTGGTCACCGGGACCGATTTTACAGATACGCAGTATTTT	CASSLVTGTDFTDTQYF
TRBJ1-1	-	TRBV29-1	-	TGCAGCGTTGTACCCGGGGGAAACACTGAAGCTTTCTTT	CSVVPGGNTEAFF
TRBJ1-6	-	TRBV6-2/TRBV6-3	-	TGTGCCAGCAGTTATGCGGGGCCAAGGGACAATTCACCCCTCCACTTT	CASSYAGPRDNSPLHF
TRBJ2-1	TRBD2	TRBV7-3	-	TGTGCCAGCAGCACCAGCGGGGGGGCGCGGAATGAGCAGTTCTTC	CASSTSGGARNEQFF
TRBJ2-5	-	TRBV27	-	TGTGCCAGCAGTTTAGGTGTGACCCAAGAGACCCAGTACTTC	CASSLGVTQETQYF
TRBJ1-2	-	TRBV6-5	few	TGTGCCAGCAGTTACTCGAAGGCTGCCACATTAGCTAACTATGGCTACACCTTC	CASSYSKAATLANYGYTF
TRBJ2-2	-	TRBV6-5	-	TGTGCCAGCAGTTACCTTACCGCCGGGGAGCTGTTTTTT	CASSYLTAGELFF
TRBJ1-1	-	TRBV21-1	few	TGTGCCAGCAGCAAAGTGAGGAACACTGAAGCTTTCTTT	CASSKVRNTEAFF
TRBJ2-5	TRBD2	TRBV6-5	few	TGTGCCAGCAGTTACTCCCCACTAGCGCGGGTGGGGGAGACCCAGTACTTC	CASSYSPLARVGETQYF
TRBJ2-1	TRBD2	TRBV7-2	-	TGTGCCAGCAGCTCTCGAACCGGGACTAGTGTTTACAATGAGCAGTTCTTC	CASSSRTGTSVYNEQFF
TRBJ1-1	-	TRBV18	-	TGTGCCAGCTCACCACAGTGGGGGGGTGAAGCTTTCTTT	CASSPQWGGEAFF
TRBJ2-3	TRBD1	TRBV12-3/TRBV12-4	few	TGTGCCAGCAGTCGAAGGACAGGGGCGCTTGCAGATACGCAGTATTTT	CASSRRTGALADTQYF
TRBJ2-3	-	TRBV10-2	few	TGCGCCAGCAGTGATAGACGCCTAGAGAGCACAGATACGCAGTATTTT	CASSDRRLESTDTQYF